Listed below are T cell receptor beta chains from one sample, sequenced in a study of blood T cells in healthy people across ages. TCRdb itself ran the 5' RACE reads through MiXCR, one entry per CDR3 protein. The sample lists 540,000 or so distinct CDR3 sequences; 24% were seen once. Separately, the same data were catalogued under a study of T cells of mothers and their children.

Input material: blood. These receptors all stem from a boy between 5 and 17 years old in good health. Both conserved end residues are part of each CDR3. D genes are given only for firm matches. Part of the rows lack a size; the others show once, few, many or a class for expanded clones.

v_gene	j_gene	d_gene	abundance	CDR3aa	CDR3nt
TRBV2	TRBJ2-6	.	few	CASTRVSSGANVLTF	TGTGCCAGCACCAGAGTGAGCTCTGGGGCCAACGTCCTGACTTTC
TRBV20-1	TRBJ2-7	.	few	CSANSYEQYF	TGCAGTGCCAATAGCTACGAGCAGTACTTC
TRBV20-1	TRBJ2-7	TRBD2	few	CSASKTRAGSYEQYF	TGCAGTGCTAGTAAGACCCGAGCGGGGTCCTACGAGCAGTACTTC
TRBV11-2	TRBJ2-1	.	.	CASSLERDYNEQFF	TGTGCCAGCAGCTTAGAGCGGGACTACAATGAGCAGTTCTTC
TRBV6-4	TRBJ2-6	TRBD2	.	CASSTSGSGANVPTF	TGTGCCAGCAGTACTAGCGGCTCTGGGGCCAACGTCCCGACTTTC
TRBV30	TRBJ1-1	.	few	CAWMDGFEAFF	TGTGCCTGGATGGACGGCTTTGAAGCTTTCTTT
TRBV28	TRBJ2-7	.	.	CASSAGLPRVEYEQYF	TGTGCCAGCAGTGCCGGGCTCCCTCGGGTGGAATACGAGCAGTACTTC
TRBV2	TRBJ2-5	.	.	CASSEDTTFKRTQYF	TGTGCCAGCAGTGAGGACACGACCTTCAAGAGAACCCAGTACTTC
TRBV6-1	TRBJ1-6	.	.	CASSVRGSDNSPLHF	TGTGCCAGCAGTGTGAGAGGGTCGGATAATTCACCCCTCCACTTT
TRBV6-4	TRBJ2-2	TRBD1	few	CAAGQATGELFF	TGTGCCGCGGGACAGGCGACCGGGGAGCTGTTTTTT
TRBV4-3	TRBJ2-3	.	few	CASSQDSTRNTDTQYF	TGCGCCAGCAGCCAAGATTCGACTAGAAACACAGATACGCAGTATTTT
TRBV7-9	TRBJ2-3	TRBD2	few	CASRRGGTDTQYF	TGTGCCAGCAGGCGCGGGGGGACAGATACGCAGTATTTT
TRBV10-3	TRBJ2-3	.	few	CAAGAGNTDTQYF	TGTGCCGCGGGGGCGGGGAACACAGATACGCAGTATTTT
TRBV2	TRBJ2-5	.	.	CASSEVPGLQETQYF	TGTGCCAGCAGTGAGGTACCTGGACTGCAAGAGACCCAGTACTTC
TRBV5-1	TRBJ1-2	.	.	CASSLALGSAYGYTF	TGCGCCAGCAGCTTGGCACTGGGTTCGGCCTATGGCTACACCTTC
TRBV5-5	TRBJ2-7	TRBD1	few	CASSYGTGRNYEQYF	TGTGCCAGCAGCTACGGGACAGGGAGGAACTACGAGCAGTACTTC
TRBV3-1	TRBJ1-2	TRBD1	.	CASSHRTGSYGYTF	TGTGCCAGCAGCCATCGGACAGGGAGCTATGGCTACACCTTC
TRBV20-1	TRBJ2-5	TRBD2	few	CSALAGGQQETQYF	TGCAGTGCTCTAGCGGGGGGGCAACAAGAGACCCAGTACTTC
TRBV12-3/TRBV12-4	TRBJ1-2	TRBD1	many	CASSLMTRGYGYTF	TGTGCCAGCAGTTTAATGACCAGGGGGTATGGCTACACCTTC
TRBV5-6	TRBJ2-6	.	.	CASSLGTPGANVLTF	TGTGCCAGCAGCTTGGGGACTCCTGGGGCCAACGTCCTGACTTTC
TRBV20-1	TRBJ2-3	.	.	CSARAPGPDTQYF	TGCAGTGCTAGAGCGCCGGGGCCAGATACGCAGTATTTT
TRBV29-1	TRBJ1-4	TRBD1	few	CSVGQGAREKLFF	TGCAGCGTTGGACAGGGGGCTCGGGAAAAACTGTTTTTT
TRBV7-3	TRBJ2-1	.	.	CASSQIGGSYNEQFF	TGTGCCAGCAGCCAAATCGGGGGTTCCTACAATGAGCAGTTCTTC
TRBV6-5	TRBJ1-5	TRBD1	few	CASRPQGDDQPQHF	TGTGCCAGCAGGCCCCAGGGGGATGATCAGCCCCAGCATTTT
TRBV4-1	TRBJ1-5	.	few	CASSQEGSQGQPQHF	TGCGCCAGCAGCCAAGAAGGGTCCCAAGGGCAGCCCCAGCATTTT
TRBV7-8	TRBJ2-1	.	.	CASSRGRSRGWGEQFF	TGTGCCAGCAGCCGCGGTAGGAGCAGGGGATGGGGGGAGCAGTTCTTC
TRBV7-6	TRBJ2-1	.	.	CASSLVPLESNEQFF	TGTGCCAGCAGCTTAGTCCCGCTGGAGAGTAATGAGCAGTTCTTC
TRBV5-6	TRBJ2-1	TRBD2	.	CASNLGTSGTNNEQFF	TGTGCCAGCAATCTAGGGACTAGCGGGACCAACAATGAGCAGTTCTTC
TRBV27	TRBJ2-7	.	.	CASSSGTHEQYF	TGTGCCAGCAGCTCCGGAACGCACGAGCAGTACTTC
TRBV20-1	TRBJ2-5	TRBD2	.	CSGLAGGGRETQYF	TGCAGTGGACTAGCGGGAGGGGGGAGAGAGACCCAGTACTTC
TRBV20-1	TRBJ1-2	TRBD1	few	CSARTGPDYYGYTF	TGCAGTGCGAGGACAGGCCCTGACTACTATGGCTACACCTTC
TRBV2	TRBJ2-1	.	few	CAIRGGEQFF	TGTGCCATCCGTGGGGGTGAGCAGTTCTTC
TRBV6-2/TRBV6-3	TRBJ1-5	.	.	CTSSLPTDSSNQPQHF	TGTACCAGCAGTCTCCCTACCGACAGTAGCAATCAGCCCCAGCATTTT
TRBV27	TRBJ1-5	TRBD1	few	CASSGDRGGRQPQHF	TGTGCCAGCAGTGGCGACAGGGGAGGGCGGCAGCCCCAGCATTTT
TRBV10-3	TRBJ1-5	.	.	CAISDSDWSGHQPQHF	TGTGCCATCAGTGACTCGGACTGGTCGGGTCATCAGCCCCAGCATTTT
TRBV20-1	TRBJ2-1	.	.	CSAASKGDEQFF	TGCAGTGCCGCAAGCAAGGGGGATGAGCAGTTCTTC
TRBV2	TRBJ2-5	.	.	CAGGTGQGWETQYF	TGTGCCGGCGGAACGGGGCAGGGGTGGGAGACCCAGTACTTC
TRBV11-1	TRBJ2-5	TRBD1	.	CANSLWGNLLGQGFQETQYF	TGTGCCAACAGCTTGTGGGGTAATTTGCTGGGACAGGGCTTTCAGGAGACCCAGTACTTC
TRBV2	TRBJ2-5	.	many	CASSEAWETQYF	TGTGCCAGCAGTGAAGCGTGGGAGACCCAGTACTTC
TRBV20-1	TRBJ2-1	.	.	CSARLRTNNEQFF	TGCAGTGCTAGGCTGCGTACAAACAATGAGCAGTTCTTC
TRBV6-5	TRBJ1-1	.	.	CASSYGRQPNTEAFF	TGTGCCAGCAGTTACGGCCGACAGCCGAACACTGAAGCTTTCTTT
TRBV28	TRBJ1-2	.	few	CASGVRRVPESGDTF	TGTGCCAGCGGGGTACGACGGGTCCCAGAAAGTGGGGACACCTTC
TRBV14	TRBJ2-1	TRBD1	.	CASSPQTGTYNEQFF	TGTGCCAGCAGCCCTCAGACAGGGACCTACAATGAGCAGTTCTTC
TRBV9	TRBJ2-7	.	few	CASSVSGDTDEQYF	TGTGCCAGCAGCGTTTCGGGGGATACCGACGAGCAGTACTTC
TRBV7-2	TRBJ2-3	TRBD2	.	CASKYGGAGTDTQYF	TGTGCCAGCAAGTACGGGGGGGCAGGGACAGATACGCAGTATTTT
TRBV20-1	TRBJ2-3	TRBD2	.	CSALPSGFDTGQYF	TGCAGTGCCCTTCCTAGCGGATTTGACACGGGGCAGTATTTT
TRBV3-1	TRBJ1-1	.	few	CASSQVSQDAFF	TGTGCCAGCAGCCAAGTTAGCCAGGACGCTTTCTTT
TRBV7-2	TRBJ2-3	.	few	CASSLWSPAGDTQYF	TGTGCCAGCAGCTTATGGTCCCCAGCAGGAGATACGCAGTATTTT
TRBV9	TRBJ2-5	TRBD2	.	CASSVVATGGQETQYF	TGTGCCAGCAGCGTAGTGGCGACGGGAGGCCAAGAGACCCAGTACTTC
TRBV28	TRBJ1-1	.	.	CASSLPITFLRNTEAFF	TGTGCCAGCAGTTTACCCATAACCTTCCTCAGGAACACTGAAGCTTTCTTT
TRBV29-1	TRBJ2-7	.	few	CSVPGEYEQYF	TGCAGCGTGCCTGGGGAGTACGAGCAGTACTTC
TRBV10-3	TRBJ2-6	.	.	CAISESSGANVLTF	TGTGCCATCAGTGAGAGCTCTGGGGCCAACGTCCTGACTTTC
TRBV7-9	TRBJ1-4	.	.	CASSSLALGEKLFF	TGTGCCAGCAGCTCCCTCGCTCTAGGCGAAAAACTGTTTTTT